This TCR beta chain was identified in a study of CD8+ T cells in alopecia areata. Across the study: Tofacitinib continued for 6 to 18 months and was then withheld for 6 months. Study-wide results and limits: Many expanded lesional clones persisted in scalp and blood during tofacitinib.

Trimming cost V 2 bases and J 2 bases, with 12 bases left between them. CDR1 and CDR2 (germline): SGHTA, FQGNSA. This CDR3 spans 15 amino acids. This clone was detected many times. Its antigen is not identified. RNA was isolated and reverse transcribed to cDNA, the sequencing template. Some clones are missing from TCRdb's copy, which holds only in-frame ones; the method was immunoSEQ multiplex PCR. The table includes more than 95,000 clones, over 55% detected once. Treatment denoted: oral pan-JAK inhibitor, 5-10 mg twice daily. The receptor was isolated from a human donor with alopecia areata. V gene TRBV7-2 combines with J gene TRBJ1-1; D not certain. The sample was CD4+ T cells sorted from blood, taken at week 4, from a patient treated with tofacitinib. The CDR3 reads CASSLRHLSNTEAFF. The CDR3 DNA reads TGTGCCAGCAGCTTAAGACACCTCAGTAACACTGAAGCTTTCTTT.